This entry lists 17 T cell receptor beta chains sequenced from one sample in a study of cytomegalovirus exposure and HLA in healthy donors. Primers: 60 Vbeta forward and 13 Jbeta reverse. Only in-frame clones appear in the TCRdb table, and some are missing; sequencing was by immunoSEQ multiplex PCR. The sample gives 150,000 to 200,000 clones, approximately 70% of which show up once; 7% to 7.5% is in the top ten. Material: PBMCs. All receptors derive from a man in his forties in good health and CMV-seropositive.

The CDR3 is CASSPAVPGNQPQHF. The CDR3 coding sequence is TGTGCCAGCAGCCCGGCTGTTCCGGGGAATCAGCCCCAGCATTTT. The V call is TRBV7-2, the J call TRBJ1-5; no clear D. V was pared by 5 bases and J by 4 bases, with 15 bases between. The CDR3 is 15 residues long. Germline lookup yields CDR1 SGHTA and CDR2 FQGNSA.

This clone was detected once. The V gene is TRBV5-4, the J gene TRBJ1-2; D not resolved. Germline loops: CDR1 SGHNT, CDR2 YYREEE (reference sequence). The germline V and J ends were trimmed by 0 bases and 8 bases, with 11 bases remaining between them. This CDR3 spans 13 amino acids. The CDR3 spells CASSLAGVEGYTF. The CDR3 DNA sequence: TGTGCCAGCAGCTTGGCCGGGGTTGAGGGCTACACCTTC.

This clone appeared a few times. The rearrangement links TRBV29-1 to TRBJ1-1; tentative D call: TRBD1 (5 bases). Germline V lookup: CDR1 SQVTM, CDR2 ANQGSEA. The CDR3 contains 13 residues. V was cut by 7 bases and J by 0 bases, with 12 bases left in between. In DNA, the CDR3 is TGCAGCGGCCTCGGGGGGGTGAACACTGAAGCTTTCTTT. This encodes CSGLGGVNTEAFF. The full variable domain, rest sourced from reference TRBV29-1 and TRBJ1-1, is SAVISQKPSRDICQRGTSLTIQCQVDSQVTMMFWYRQQPGQSLTLIATANQGSEATYESGFVIDKFPISRPNLTFSTLTVSNMSPEDSSIYLCSGLGGVNTEAFFGQGTRLTVV.

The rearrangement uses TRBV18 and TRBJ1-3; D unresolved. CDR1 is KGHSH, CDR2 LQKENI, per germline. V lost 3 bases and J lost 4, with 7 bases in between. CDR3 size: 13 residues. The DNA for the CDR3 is TGTGCCAGCTCACCCCTAGAGGGAAACACCATATATTTT. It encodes CASSPLEGNTIYF.

CDR3 DNA sequence: TGCGCCAGCAGCCAAGGGACGGCGGGGTCCCTCTGGGCCAACGTCCTGACTTTC. This sequence encodes CASSQGTAGSLWANVLTF. This chain uses TRBV4-3 with TRBJ2-6; a weak D match, TRBD2 (6 bases). The V end lost 1 base, the J end lost 5 bases, and 18 bases lay between the germline ends. The CDR3 totals 18 residues. Germline loops: CDR1 LGHNA, CDR2 YSLEER.

CDR3 amino acids: CASSWGQDNEQFF. The CDR3 coding sequence is TGTGCCAGCAGCTGGGGACAGGACAATGAGCAGTTCTTC. This chain connects TRBV7-9 to TRBJ2-1; TRBD1 aligns across 8 bases. The CDR3 is 13 residues long. The junction had 1 base not matched to a gene; V was cut back by 4 bases and J by 5 bases. Per the germline V gene, CDR1 is SEHNR and CDR2 is FQNEAQ (reference sequence).

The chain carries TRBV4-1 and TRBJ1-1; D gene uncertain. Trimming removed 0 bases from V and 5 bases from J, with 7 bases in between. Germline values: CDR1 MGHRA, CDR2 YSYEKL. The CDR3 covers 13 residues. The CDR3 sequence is CASSQDRRTEAFF. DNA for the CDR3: TGCGCCAGCAGCCAAGACAGGAGGACTGAAGCTTTCTTT.

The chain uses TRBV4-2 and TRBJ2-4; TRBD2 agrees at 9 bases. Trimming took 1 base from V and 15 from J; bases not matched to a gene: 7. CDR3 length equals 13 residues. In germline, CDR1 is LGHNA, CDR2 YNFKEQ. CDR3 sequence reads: CASSQGSGGVPYF. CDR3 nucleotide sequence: TGTGCCAGCAGCCAAGGTAGCGGGGGCGTCCCGTACTTC.

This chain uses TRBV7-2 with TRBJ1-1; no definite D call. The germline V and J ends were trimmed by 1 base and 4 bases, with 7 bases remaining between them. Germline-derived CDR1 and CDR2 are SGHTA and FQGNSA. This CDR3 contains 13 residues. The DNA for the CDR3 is TGTGCCAGCAGCTTAGGAGGCGGCACTGAAGCTTTCTTT. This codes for CASSLGGGTEAFF. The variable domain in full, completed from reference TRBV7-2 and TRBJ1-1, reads GAGVSQSPSNKVTEKGKDVELRCDPISGHTALYWYRQSLGQGLEFLIYFQGNSAPDKSGLPSDRFSAERTGGSVSTLTIQRTQQEDSAVYLCASSLGGGTEAFFGQGTRLTVV.

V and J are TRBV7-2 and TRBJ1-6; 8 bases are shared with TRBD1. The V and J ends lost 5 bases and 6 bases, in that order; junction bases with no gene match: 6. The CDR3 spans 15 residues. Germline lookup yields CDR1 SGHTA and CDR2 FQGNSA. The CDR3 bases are TGTGCCAGCAGCCCGGGGACAGGCATTAATTCACCCCTCCACTTT. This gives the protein CASSPGTGINSPLHF.

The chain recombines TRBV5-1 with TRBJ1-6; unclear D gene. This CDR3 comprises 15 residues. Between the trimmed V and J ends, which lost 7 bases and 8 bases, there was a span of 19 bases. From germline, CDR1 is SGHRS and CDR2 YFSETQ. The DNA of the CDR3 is TGCGCCAGCGCCCGAGGGCGGGTTGGGGATTCACCCCTCCACTTT. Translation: CASARGRVGDSPLHF.

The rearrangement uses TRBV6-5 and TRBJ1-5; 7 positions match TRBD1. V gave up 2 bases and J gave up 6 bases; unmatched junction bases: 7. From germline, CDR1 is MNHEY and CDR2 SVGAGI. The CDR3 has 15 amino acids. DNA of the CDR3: TGTGCCAGCAGTTACGGTGGAGGGGGCGGTCAGCCCCAGCATTTT. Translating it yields CASSYGGGGGQPQHF.

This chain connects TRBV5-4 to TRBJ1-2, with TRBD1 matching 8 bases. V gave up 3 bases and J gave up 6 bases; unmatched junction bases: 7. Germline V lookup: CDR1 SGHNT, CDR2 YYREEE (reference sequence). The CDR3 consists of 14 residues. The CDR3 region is CASSYTGGWDGYTF. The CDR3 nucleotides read TGTGCCAGCAGCTATACAGGGGGTTGGGATGGCTACACCTTC.

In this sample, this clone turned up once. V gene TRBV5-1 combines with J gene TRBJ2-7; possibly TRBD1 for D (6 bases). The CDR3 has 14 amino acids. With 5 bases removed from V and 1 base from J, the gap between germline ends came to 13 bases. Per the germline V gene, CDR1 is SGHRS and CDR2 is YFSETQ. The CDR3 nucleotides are TGCGCCAGCAGTCGCGACAGGAGTTCCTACGAGCAGTACTTC. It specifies CASSRDRSSYEQYF. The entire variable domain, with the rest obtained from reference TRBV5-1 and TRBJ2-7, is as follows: KAGVTQTPRYLIKTRGQQVTLSCSPISGHRSVSWYQQTPGQGLQFLFEYFSETQRNKGNFPGRFSGRQFSNSRSEMNVSTLELGDSALYLCASSRDRSSYEQYFGPGTRLTVT.

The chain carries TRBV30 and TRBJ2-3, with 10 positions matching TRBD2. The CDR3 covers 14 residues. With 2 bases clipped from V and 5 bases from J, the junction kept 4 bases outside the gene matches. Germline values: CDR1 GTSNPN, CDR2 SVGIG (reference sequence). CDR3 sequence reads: CAWSPLAGGDTQYF. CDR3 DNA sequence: TGTGCCTGGAGTCCCTTAGCGGGGGGAGATACGCAGTATTTT. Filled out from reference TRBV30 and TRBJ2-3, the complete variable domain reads SQTIHQWPATLVQPVGSPLSLECTVEGTSNPNLYWYRQAAGRGLQLLFYSVGIGQISSEVPQNLSASRPQDRQFILSSKKLLLSDSGFYLCAWSPLAGGDTQYFGPGTRLTVL.

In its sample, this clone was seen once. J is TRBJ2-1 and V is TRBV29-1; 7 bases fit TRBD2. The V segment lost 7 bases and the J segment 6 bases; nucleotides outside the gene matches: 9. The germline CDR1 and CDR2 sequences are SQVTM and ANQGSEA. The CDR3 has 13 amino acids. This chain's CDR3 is CSALPTSPNEQFF. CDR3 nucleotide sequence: TGCAGCGCCCTCCCGACTAGCCCCAATGAGCAGTTCTTC.

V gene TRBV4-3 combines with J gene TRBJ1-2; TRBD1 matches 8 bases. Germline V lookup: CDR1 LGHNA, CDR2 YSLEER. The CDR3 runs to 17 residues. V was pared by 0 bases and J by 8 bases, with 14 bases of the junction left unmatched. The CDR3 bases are TGCGCCAGCAGCCAAGATCGGGCAGGGGGCAAAGGAGAAGGCTACACCTTC. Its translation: CASSQDRAGGKGEGYTF.